The TCR beta chain under discussion was sequenced for a study of control samples from healthy donors and cancer patients. This CDR3 region has 16 residues. Trimming stripped 4 bases from V and 5 bases from J, with 18 bases between. CDR1 KGHDR and CDR2 SFDVKD come from the germline V gene. Data came from immunoSEQ multiplex PCR; TCRdb stores just in-frame clones and leaves some out. The sample carries 350,000 to 450,000 clones, around 90% recorded once. The chain has TRBV24-1 and TRBJ2-3, with D perhaps matching TRBD1 or TRBD2 (5 bases each). Sequencing input: PBMCs. This sequence originates from a man aged 35 to 55 with head and neck cancer. In DNA form, the CDR3 reads TGTGCCACCAGTGACGTTGGCAGGGAGCAGAGAGATACGCAGTATTTT. This sequence encodes CATSDVGREQRDTQYF.